This TCR beta chain was observed in a study of blood T cells in healthy people across ages. Study conclusions and caveats: Long-lived donors exceeded aged donors in naive CD4+ cells and diversity.

A sample-barcoded 5' primer and a J-beta primer mix were used in a second PCR of about 7 to 11 cycles. Tags on each cDNA molecule came from a template-switch adaptor with 12 random nucleotides. TCRdb itself ran the 5' RACE reads through MiXCR, one entry per CDR3 protein. The sample lists under 2,000,000 distinct CDR3 sequences; roughly 52% were seen once. This CDR3 is built from 14 residues. Between the trimmed V and J ends, which lost 6 bases and 0 bases, there was a span of 11 bases. Germline CDR1 is MNHEY and CDR2 is SVGAGI. Of note for this clonotype: The target antigen is unknown.

Each individual donor underwent a draw of approximately 10 milliliters of peripheral blood. Samples had at least 6 million PBMCs isolated from them. The chain has TRBV6-5 and TRBJ1-2; D may be TRBD1 (5 bases). The TCR originated in a middle-aged woman in good health. The sequencing input was blood. CDR3 nucleotide sequence: TGTGCCAGCAGGATGACAGTCGCTAACTATGGCTACACCTTC. Translating gives CASRMTVANYGYTF.